The sequence of this TCR beta chain was determined in a study of T cells in Graves' hyperthyroidism and ophthalmopathy. This clonotype has ten or more counts. From approximately 9.3 ml of fresh peripheral blood, PBMCs were isolated. Researchers amplified the TCR beta CDR3 regions from RNA transcripts. The HTBI primer set drove a first-round RT-PCR of the TCR CDR3. TCRdb ran MiXCR on the multiplex PCR reads and lists one entry per CDR3 protein. Of about 520,000 distinct CDR3 sequences in the sample, approximately 25% were seen once. The sequencing input was blood. The receptor was derived from a woman aged 25 to 39 with Graves' ophthalmopathy.

The CDR3 sequence is CASGLGLAGDTQYF. In DNA, the CDR3 is TGTGCTAGTGGTTTGGGACTAGCGGGGGATACGCAGTATTTT. The rearrangement uses TRBV12-5 and TRBJ2-3; the match to TRBD2 covers 11 bases. Germline loops: CDR1 LGHNT, CDR2 FRNRAP. Germline trimming cut 1 base from V and 6 bases from J; bases unmatched to any gene: 0. This CDR3 is built from 14 residues.